This is a list of T cell receptor beta chains from one sample in a study of T cells in localized non-small cell lung cancer. Profiled with immunoSEQ multiplex PCR; TCRdb holds only in-frame clones, not every one. The sample shows about 41,000 clones, 86% of them seen only once. Here the sequenced sample was peripheral blood, taken before any cancer treatment. These receptor sequences come from a woman between 18 and 55 years old with stage III lung adenocarcinoma. The CDR3 runs from the conserved cysteine through the conserved F or W. Fields, in order: CDR3 length, clone size, J gene, V gene, D gene, CDR3 DNA, CDR3 protein. The D gene is left open where the match is weak. Not all rows give a size; the values are once, few, many and, for expanded clones, a class.

>15|.|TRBJ1-1|TRBV6-1|.
TGTGCCAGCAGTGGAAGCGGGACATACCTCAGGGGAGCTTTCTTT
CASSGSGTYLRGAFF
>13|.|TRBJ1-5|TRBV30|.
TGTGCCTGGAGGGGGAGAGGAGGCCAGCCCCAGCATTTT
CAWRGRGGQPQHF
>14|.|TRBJ2-7|TRBV6-5|.
TGTGCCAGCAGTTACTCGAGGGGGGTTTACGAGCAGTACTTC
CASSYSRGVYEQYF
>12|.|TRBJ2-3|TRBV10-1|.
TGCGCCAGCAGTGAGGGTTTAGATACGCAGTATTTT
CASSEGLDTQYF
>12|.|TRBJ2-1|TRBV30|.
TGTGCCTGGAGTAAGAACTACAATGAGCAGTTCTTC
CAWSKNYNEQFF
>13|.|TRBJ1-1|TRBV7-9|.
TGTGCCAGCAGCTTAAGACAGGACACTGAAGCTTTCTTT
CASSLRQDTEAFF
>14|.|TRBJ1-1|TRBV5-1|TRBD1
TGCGCCAGCAGAGGTGGACAGGGACGAACTGAAGCTTTCTTT
CASRGGQGRTEAFF
>12|.|TRBJ2-1|TRBV7-2|.
TGTGCCAGCAGCCCCCGGTACAATGAGCAGTTCTTC
CASSPRYNEQFF
>14|.|TRBJ1-1|TRBV5-8|.
TGTGCCAGCAGCTCGAGGGGAGGGAACACTGAAGCTTTCTTT
CASSSRGGNTEAFF
>13|.|TRBJ1-1|TRBV29-1|.
TGCAGCGTTATGGGACAATCGAACACTGAAGCTTTCTTT
CSVMGQSNTEAFF
>14|once|TRBJ2-2|TRBV27|TRBD2
TGTGCCAGCAGGCGGGGGGCTGACACCGGGGAGCTGTTTTTT
CASRRGADTGELFF
>12|.|TRBJ2-2|TRBV11-3|TRBD1
TGTGCCAGCAGCCAGGGGGCCGGGGAGCTGTTTTTT
CASSQGAGELFF
>15|.|TRBJ1-1|TRBV5-4|.
TGTGCCAGCAGCATGGGGTACAGGGTAGGCACTGAAGCTTTCTTT
CASSMGYRVGTEAFF